This T cell receptor (gamma chain) was captured in a study of gamma delta lymphoproliferative disorders and STAT genes. As for the study in general: At least 50 ng of genomic DNA went into each LymphoTrack Dx TCRG Assay library. The EuroClonality-NGS protocol was used to prepare delta libraries.

V trimming: 0 bases; J trimming: 1 base; junction bases outside the gene matches: 9. The length of the CDR3 is 17 residues. Findings of the study overall: Nearly all major patient gamma and delta clonotypes were public; only two gamma clonotypes were disease-private.

The receptor sequences were amplified from genomic DNA of peripheral blood mononuclear cells. In its sample, this clone is medium-sized. What it binds is not known. With CATT, TCRdb re-called clones from the multiplex PCR reads. The repertoire holds 4,000 to 5,000 gamma-chain clones, with roughly 7.9% as singletons. This sequence originates from a human donor in good health. V usage is TRGV11 and J usage is TRGJ1 or TRGJ2. Here the J gene was assigned by germline matching of the DNA, as TCRdb has none. TRGV11 is noted as an ORF with a role that remains uncertain. The sequencing input was blood. CDR3 amino acids: CACWIRHALPNYYKKLF. CDR3 bases: TGTGCCTGCTGGATTAGGCACGCCCTTCCTAATTATTATAAGAAACTCTTT.